This record concerns one T cell receptor beta chain sequence. The data belong to a study of blood T cell repertoires in COVID-19. Turning to the study itself: Acute and convalescent COVID-19 specimens originated in the United States, Italy and Spain. The cDNA or gDNA used as material had been derived from T cells, B-cell-depleted T cells, or PBMCs.

V shed 6 bases and J 5 bases; nucleotides not matched to a gene: 13. There are 16 residues in the CDR3. Germline V CDR1 and CDR2: MNHNS, SASEGT. Source study methods: Reference gene primer amplification gave estimated nucleated cell counts. Produced via immunoSEQ multiplex PCR; TCRdb's table is partial and in-frame only. The V and J calls and clone size were taken over from that table, and D and trimming were inferred from the DNA. The data contain tens of thousands of clones, around 93% of them seen just once; the ten biggest clones take up about 3.1%. The chain joins TRBV6-1 to TRBJ2-5; 9 positions agree with TRBD2. This TCR was sampled from a man in his forties or fifties with acute or convalescent COVID-19. Sequencing was performed on peripheral blood. The CDR3 here is CASREIPSGGPETQYF. The CDR3 nucleotides are TGTGCCAGCAGGGAAATACCAAGCGGGGGGCCGGAGACCCAGTACTTC.